This passage covers 28 T cell receptor beta chains from one sample sequenced in a study of blood T cell repertoires in COVID-19. Here immunoSEQ multiplex PCR was the method, and the copy in TCRdb shows in-frame clones only, minus some. The table records roughly 380,000 clones, less than 90% of them present only once. Sequenced sample: PBMCs or T cells enriched from blood (not recorded which). The receptors here all came from a woman under 40 who had recovered from COVID-19.

The genes are TRBV5-1 and TRBJ2-7; tentatively, D is TRBD1 (6 bases). The V gene lost 3 bases and the J gene lost 0 bases, with 10 bases spanning the gap. CDR3 length: 14 residues. From germline, CDR1 is SGHRS and CDR2 YFSETQ. The CDR3 loop is CASSWMDSSYEQYF. DNA of the CDR3: TGCGCCAGCAGCTGGATGGACAGCTCCTACGAGCAGTACTTC.

V gene TRBV18 combines with J gene TRBJ2-2, with 9 bases that match TRBD1. Trimming at V came to 8 bases and at J to 4 bases, leaving 8 bases not matched to a gene. The CDR3 length is 15 residues. CDR1 and CDR2 (germline): KGHSH, LQKENI. CDR3 sequence: CASNPGTGSTGELFF. In DNA form, the CDR3 reads TGTGCCAGCAATCCTGGGACAGGGAGCACCGGGGAGCTGTTTTTT.

The chain combines TRBV28 with TRBJ2-7; no reliable D call. Germline CDR1 and CDR2: MDHEN and SYDVKM. The V gene lost 3 bases and the J gene lost 5 bases, with 5 bases spanning the gap. The CDR3 sequence is 11 residues long. In nucleotides, the CDR3 is TGTGCCAGCAGTTTTTTCGACGAGCAGTACTTC. Encoded protein: CASSFFDEQYF.

The chain recombines TRBV5-4 with TRBJ2-5, with D perhaps TRBD2 (7 bases). Germline CDR1 reads SGHNT; CDR2 reads YYREEE (reference sequence). V was shortened by 2 bases and J by 5 bases, with 16 bases between the two germline ends. The CDR3 extends over 15 amino acids. The CDR3 DNA is TGTGCCAGCAGCTTTAGCAGGGGAGCGGGGGAGACCCAGTACTTC. Protein: CASSFSRGAGETQYF.

The V call is TRBV11-1, the J call TRBJ1-5; the D gene is possibly TRBD1 (6 bases). Trimming left V 5 bases short and J 2 bases short, with 16 bases between. Looked up from germline, CDR1 is SGHAT and CDR2 is FQDESV (reference sequence). This CDR3 spans 16 amino acids. Here the CDR3 DNA reads TGTGCCAGCAGCACTGAACAGGGATGGGGCAATCAGCCCCAGCATTTT. Translated, it gives CASSTEQGWGNQPQHF.

The chain links TRBV9 to TRBJ1-6, with 7 positions matching TRBD1. Germline values: CDR1 SGDLS, CDR2 YYNGEE. This CDR3 spans 14 amino acids. J lost 8 bases, V lost 4 bases, and 6 bases had no gene match. The CDR3 sequence: CASSPRQGYSPLHF. The CDR3 coding sequence is TGTGCCAGCAGCCCACGACAGGGATATTCACCCCTCCACTTT.

In its sample, this clone was seen a few times. This chain links TRBV28 with TRBJ1-5; perhaps TRBD1 as D (5 bases). The V end lost 1 base, the J end lost 3 bases, and 13 bases lay between the germline ends. Looked up from germline, CDR1 is MDHEN and CDR2 is SYDVKM. The CDR3 runs 16 residues. The CDR3 loop is CASSLFSGLNNQPQHF. The CDR3 region has the DNA TGTGCCAGCAGTTTATTTTCGGGACTCAACAATCAGCCCCAGCATTTT.

This chain uses TRBV12-5 with TRBJ2-2, with TRBD2 identical over 8 bases. CDR1 and CDR2 from the germline V gene are LGHNT and FRNRAP. This CDR3 region has 17 residues. J lost 7 bases, V lost 4 bases, and 14 bases had no gene match. CDR3 DNA: TGTGCTAGTGGTTCCCAATTCTCGGGGGGGCCGAACGGGGAGCTGTTTTTT. It is translated as CASGSQFSGGPNGELFF.

The chain employs TRBV6-6 and TRBJ1-6; possibly TRBD1 for D (5 bases). From germline, CDR1 is MNHNY and CDR2 SVGAGI (reference sequence). V lost 5 bases and J lost 3, with 20 bases in between. The CDR3 spans 18 residues. The CDR3 loop is CASSHQSGNAVYNSPLHF. The CDR3 nucleotides read TGTGCCAGCAGTCACCAATCAGGGAACGCAGTCTATAATTCACCCCTCCACTTT.

The chain joins TRBV15 to TRBJ2-1; D remains unclear. The CDR3 covers 14 residues. V was clipped by 2 bases and J by 0 bases, with 5 bases between them. Germline CDR1 and CDR2: LNHNV and YYDKDF (reference sequence). The CDR3 loop reads CATSRHSSYNEQFF. The CDR3 DNA is TGTGCCACCAGCAGACATAGCTCCTACAATGAGCAGTTCTTC.

The chain uses TRBV24-1 and TRBJ2-5; TRBD1 might be the D (5 bases). CDR1 and CDR2 from the germline V gene are KGHDR and SFDVKD. This CDR3 is 14 amino acids long. V lost 4 bases and J 4 bases, leaving 12 bases between the germline ends. The CDR3 spells CATSDRVPPETQYF. DNA for the CDR3: TGTGCCACCAGTGACAGGGTCCCCCCAGAGACCCAGTACTTC.

The chain has TRBV30 and TRBJ1-5; tentative D call: TRBD1 (6 bases). There are 13 residues in the CDR3. The V gene lost 5 bases and the J gene lost 7 bases, with 15 bases spanning the gap. The V gene's germline CDR1 is GTSNPN and CDR2 SVGIG (reference sequence). The CDR3 sequence: CAWGPGERQPQHF. CDR3 bases: TGTGCCTGGGGACCAGGGGAACGGCAGCCCCAGCATTTT.

The chain couples TRBV7-9 to TRBJ1-1, with D uncertain. CDR3 length: 13 residues. Looked up from germline, CDR1 is SEHNR and CDR2 is FQNEAQ (reference sequence). V lost 2 bases and J 3 bases, leaving 7 bases between the germline ends. DNA of the CDR3: TGTGCCAGCAGCTTATCCGGGGACACTGAAGCTTTCTTT. It encodes CASSLSGDTEAFF.

This clone was observed a single time. The V gene is TRBV5-1, the J gene TRBJ1-4; D is unresolved. Between the trimmed V and J ends, which lost 0 bases and 8 bases, there was a span of 8 bases. The CDR3 covers 13 residues. Looked up from germline, CDR1 is SGHRS and CDR2 is YFSETQ. CDR3 in amino acids: CASSLGVEEKLFF. DNA of the CDR3: TGCGCCAGCAGCTTGGGGGTGGAGGAAAAACTGTTTTTT. The entire variable domain, with the rest obtained from reference TRBV5-1 and TRBJ1-4, is as follows: KAGVTQTPRYLIKTRGQQVTLSCSPISGHRSVSWYQQTPGQGLQFLFEYFSETQRNKGNFPGRFSGRQFSNSRSEMNVSTLELGDSALYLCASSLGVEEKLFFGSGTQLSVL.

The chain combines TRBV27 with TRBJ2-3; 11 bases are a match to TRBD1. V trimming: 6 bases; J trimming: 5 bases; junction bases outside the gene matches: 4. Germline V gene sequence: CDR1 MNHEY, CDR2 SMNVEV (reference sequence). The CDR3 runs to 14 residues. CDR3 DNA: TGTGCCAGCAGGGGGACAGGGGGGGAAGATACGCAGTATTTT. The encoded protein is CASRGTGGEDTQYF.

This sequence joins TRBV9 and TRBJ2-7, with D possibly being TRBD1 (5 bases). V dropped 1 base and J dropped 2 bases, with 16 bases sitting between them. Looked up from germline, CDR1 is SGDLS and CDR2 is YYNGEE. This CDR3 has 16 amino acids. In DNA, the CDR3 is TGTGCCAGCAGCGTAACTCCGTCAGGGCCCACCTACGAGCAGTACTTC. Its protein product is CASSVTPSGPTYEQYF. The full variable domain, completed using reference TRBV9 and TRBJ2-7, is DSGVTQTPKHLITATGQRVTLRCSPRSGDLSVYWYQQSLDQGLQFLIQYYNGEERAKGNILERFSAQQFPDLHSELNLSSLELGDSALYFCASSVTPSGPTYEQYFGPGTRLTVT.

The J gene is TRBJ2-2, the V gene TRBV20-1; D not certain. Germline V gene data show CDR1 as DFQATT and CDR2 as SNEGSKA (reference sequence). This CDR3 is 10 amino acids long. The germline V and J ends were trimmed by 7 bases and 2 bases, with 2 bases remaining between them. CDR3 sequence: CSVNTGELFF. CDR3 DNA sequence: TGCAGTGTAAACACCGGGGAGCTGTTTTTT.

The V and J genes are TRBV11-2 and TRBJ2-3, with no clear D. This CDR3 has 11 amino acids. The germline V gene has CDR1 SGHAT and CDR2 FQNNGV. Trimming cost V 5 bases and J 5 bases, with 5 bases left between them. The CDR3 nucleotides read TGTGCCAGCAGCGTCGGAGATACGCAGTATTTT. Translated, it gives CASSVGDTQYF.

This chain links TRBV29-1 with TRBJ2-5; 10 bases are shared with TRBD2. CDR1 and CDR2 from the germline V gene are SQVTM and ANQGSEA. This CDR3 spans 14 amino acids. V dropped 4 bases and J dropped 5; count of bases not matched to a gene: 7. The CDR3 DNA is TGCAGCGTTGTTGGGACTAGCGTGGGCGAGACCCAGTACTTC. Its translation: CSVVGTSVGETQYF.

The chain carries TRBV19 and TRBJ2-1; D possibly corresponds to TRBD2 (7 bases). V lost 7 bases and J lost 7, with 20 bases in between. The CDR3 length is 15 residues. Germline lookup yields CDR1 LNHDA and CDR2 SQIVND (reference sequence). CDR3 bases: TGTGCCAGTACGGTTTTGGGGGGGCCGGGGAATGAGCAGTTCTTC. The encoded protein is CASTVLGGPGNEQFF.

The rearrangement joins TRBV19 to TRBJ1-2; 7 nucleotides line up with TRBD1. CDR1 and CDR2 (germline): LNHDA, SQIVND (reference sequence). This CDR3 is 13 amino acids long. J gave up 4 bases and V 7 bases, and 6 bases lay outside the gene matches. CDR3 protein: CASNVQGGYGYTF. DNA of the CDR3: TGTGCCAGTAATGTGCAGGGGGGCTATGGCTACACCTTC.

This chain uses TRBV6-5 with TRBJ1-1, with D unresolved. The CDR3 consists of 13 residues. Deletions cut 6 bases from V and 3 bases from J, with 11 bases between. CDR1 and CDR2 from the germline V gene are MNHEY and SVGAGI. CDR3 protein: CASRLASYTEAFF. For the CDR3, the DNA is TGTGCCAGCAGACTTGCGAGTTACACTGAAGCTTTCTTT.

This clone was picked up a small number of times. This chain links TRBV5-1 with TRBJ2-7; TRBD2 agrees at 7 bases. Germline V lookup: CDR1 SGHRS, CDR2 YFSETQ. The V and J ends lost 0 bases and 4 bases, in that order; junction bases with no gene match: 10. The CDR3 loop spans 16 amino acids. CDR3 DNA: TGCGCCAGCAGCTTGGCCGGTGCGGGGGACCTTTACGAGCAGTACTTC. This translates into CASSLAGAGDLYEQYF. Full variable domain (remainder filled in from reference TRBV5-1 and TRBJ2-7): KAGVTQTPRYLIKTRGQQVTLSCSPISGHRSVSWYQQTPGQGLQFLFEYFSETQRNKGNFPGRFSGRQFSNSRSEMNVSTLELGDSALYLCASSLAGAGDLYEQYFGPGTRLTVT.

The gene calls are TRBV7-2 and TRBJ2-7; 7 nucleotides match TRBD1. Germline V gene data show CDR1 as SGHTA and CDR2 as FQGNSA. The length of the CDR3 is 14 residues. V was clipped by 5 bases and J by 2 bases; unmatched bases: 6. The CDR3 DNA reads TGTGCCAGCAGCCAGGACAGGAGAGCCTACGAGCAGTACTTC. Protein sequence: CASSQDRRAYEQYF.

This sequence joins TRBV27 and TRBJ2-1, with 8 bases fitting TRBD1. CDR1 MNHEY and CDR2 SMNVEV come from the germline V gene (reference sequence). This CDR3 region has 14 residues. The V segment lost 7 bases and the J segment 8 bases; nucleotides outside the gene matches: 10. Here the CDR3 DNA reads TGTGCCAGCACCACCGGACAGGGAATGCATGAGCAGTTCTTC. It encodes CASTTGQGMHEQFF.

The rearrangement links TRBV27 to TRBJ1-4, with TRBD1 matching 9 bases. From germline, CDR1 is MNHEY and CDR2 SMNVEV (reference sequence). The trim removed 8 bases at V and 0 bases at J, leaving 16 bases unmatched. This CDR3 has 19 residues. The CDR3 sequence is CASATSRDRVSPTNEKLFF. For the CDR3, the DNA is TGTGCCAGCGCTACCTCCCGGGACAGGGTATCTCCAACTAATGAAAAACTGTTTTTT.

The chain joins TRBV19 to TRBJ2-7; D is possibly TRBD2 (5 bases). Germline-derived CDR1 and CDR2 are LNHDA and SQIVND (reference sequence). The CDR3 covers 13 residues. Trimming left V 3 bases short and J 2 bases short, with 8 bases between. CDR3 DNA: TGTGCCAGTAGTATGGGTAGCGCCTACGAGCAGTACTTC. As protein: CASSMGSAYEQYF. Full variable domain (rest looked up from reference TRBV19 and TRBJ2-7): DGGITQSPKYLFRKEGQNVTLSCEQNLNHDAMYWYRQDPGQGLRLIYYSQIVNDFQKGDIAEGYSVSREKKESFPLTVTSAQKNPTAFYLCASSMGSAYEQYFGPGTRLTVT.

V usage is TRBV2 and J usage is TRBJ1-5, with a possible D match to TRBD1 (5 bases). The CDR3 is made up of 14 amino acids. The germline V and J ends were trimmed by 8 bases and 2 bases, with 13 bases remaining between them. Germline V CDR1 and CDR2: SNHLY, FYNNEI. This CDR3 reads CASQPSGGNQPQHF. CDR3 coding DNA: TGTGCCAGCCAGCCATCGGGGGGCAATCAGCCCCAGCATTTT.